This T cell receptor (beta chain) was captured by sequencing in a study of blood T cell repertoires in COVID-19 (dated by TCRdb to the early 2020s). About the study as a whole: Collaborator samples came from the United States, Italy and Spain and covered acute and convalescent phases of COVID-19. The prospective study material was composed of cDNA or gDNA derived from T cells, B-cell-depleted T cells, or PBMCs. Deeply sampled blood TCRbeta repertoires from subjects exposed to, actively infected with, or recovered from COVID-19 were included in the dataset. A freely available public database, intended as a resource for researchers studying the immune response to SARS-CoV-2, is where the repertoires were released. The samples were drawn from two sources: the first 160 participants of the ongoing ImmuneRACE study, and about 1,300 subjects contributed by 6 global collaborators. Nearly every sample came with metadata listing a de-identified subject ID, COVID-19 status, age in years and sex. Where available, HLA class I and class II types were taken from metadata supplied by the sample provider and were not determined by assay-based typing.

What the work shows at the level of the full study, not this receptor alone: Clinical and demographic metadata were provided uncurated, with the amount varying by source and participant.

The immunoSEQ Assay, a bias-controlled multiplex PCR, was used to amplify TCRbeta CDR3 regions from genomic DNA. Under the source paper's analysis protocol: The number of nucleated cells in each sample was estimated by amplification of reference gene primers within the assay. To quantify the absolute abundance of each unique TCRbeta CDR3 rearrangement, sequence reads were collapsed and filtered. Productive Simpson clonality was computed per sample as the square root of Simpson's diversity index over productive rearrangements. TCRdb re-hosts the immuneACCESS table, in-frame sequences only. Its copies lack some clones; in the studies checked, an unresolved V gene accounts for under half of them, and the cause for the rest is not known. V, J and clone size are taken as reported in that table, and D and trimming were inferred from the DNA itself. A total of around 100,000 clones appear in this sample, around 90% of them only once. The ten largest make up approximately 5.5% of the sample.

The sample holds a few counts of this clone. Its binding antigen is unknown. No quality values exist for individual bases; no much larger clone is one base distant. From its cysteine to its phenylalanine, the CDR3 spans 15 amino acids. Of the read, only the CDR3 DNA is kept; its 45 bases are in frame from base 1. CDR1 and CDR2 were assigned from the germline V gene (reference sequence) as LNHDA and SQIVND. Trimming takes 3 bases from V and 4 bases from J, and the germline ends sit 12 bases apart. Whole blood was collected in K2EDTA tubes by collaborating institutions according to the institutions' own protocols. For TCRbeta analysis, collaborators shipped samples as frozen whole blood, isolated PBMCs, or DNA extracted from either of those sample types.

The chain joins TRBV19 to TRBJ1-4; the D segment cannot be called with confidence. The sample comprised peripheral blood. This TCR derives from a human donor in a cohort sampled during active COVID-19. The encoded CDR3 is CASSIRTDNNEKLFF. The DNA is TGTGCCAGTAGTATCCGGACTGATAATAATGAAAAACTGTTTTTT.